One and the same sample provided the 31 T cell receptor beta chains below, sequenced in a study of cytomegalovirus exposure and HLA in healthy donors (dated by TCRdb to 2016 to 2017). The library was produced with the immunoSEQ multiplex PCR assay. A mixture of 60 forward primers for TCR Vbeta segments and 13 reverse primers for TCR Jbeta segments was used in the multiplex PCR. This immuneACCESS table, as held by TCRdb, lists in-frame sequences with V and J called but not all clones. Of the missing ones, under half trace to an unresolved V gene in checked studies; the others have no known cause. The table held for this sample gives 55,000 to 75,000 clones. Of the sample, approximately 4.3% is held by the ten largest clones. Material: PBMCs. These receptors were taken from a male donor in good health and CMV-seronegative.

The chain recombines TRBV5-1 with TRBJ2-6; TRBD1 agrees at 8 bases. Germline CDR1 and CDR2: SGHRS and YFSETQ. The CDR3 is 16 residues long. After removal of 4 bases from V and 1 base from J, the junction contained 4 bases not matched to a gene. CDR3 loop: CASSPRQGSGANVLTF. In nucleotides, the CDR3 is TGCGCCAGCAGCCCACGACAGGGGTCTGGGGCCAACGTCCTGACTTTC.

This chain's CDR3 is CASSWTDQETQYF. The CDR3, as DNA: TGTGCCAGCTCCTGGACTGACCAAGAGACCCAGTACTTC. The chain employs TRBV18 and TRBJ2-5; D is possibly TRBD2 (5 bases). The germline V gene has CDR1 KGHSH and CDR2 LQKENI. The V end was cut by 6 bases, the J end by 0 bases, with 8 bases between. The CDR3 runs 13 residues.

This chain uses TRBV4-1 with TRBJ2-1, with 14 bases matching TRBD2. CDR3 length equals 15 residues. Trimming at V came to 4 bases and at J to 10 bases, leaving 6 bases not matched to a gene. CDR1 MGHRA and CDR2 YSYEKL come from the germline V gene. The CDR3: CASSPGLAGASEQFF. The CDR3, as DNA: TGCGCCAGCAGCCCGGGACTAGCGGGGGCCTCAGAGCAGTTCTTC.

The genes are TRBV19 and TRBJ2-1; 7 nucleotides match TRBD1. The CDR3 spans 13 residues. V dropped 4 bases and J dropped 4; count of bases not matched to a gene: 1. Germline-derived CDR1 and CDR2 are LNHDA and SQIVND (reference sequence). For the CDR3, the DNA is TGTGCCAGTAGTAACAGGGGATACAATGAGCAGTTCTTC. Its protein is CASSNRGYNEQFF.

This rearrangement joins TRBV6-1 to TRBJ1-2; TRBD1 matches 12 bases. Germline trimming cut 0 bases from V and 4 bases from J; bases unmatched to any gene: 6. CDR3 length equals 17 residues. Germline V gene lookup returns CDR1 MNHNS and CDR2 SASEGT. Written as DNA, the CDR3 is TGTGCCAGCAGTGAAGCGGGACAGGGGGCTATAGTCTATGGCTACACCTTC. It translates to CASSEAGQGAIVYGYTF.

The CDR3 spells CASSPPLASTQYF. DNA for the CDR3: TGTGCCAGCAGCCCCCCTCTCGCGAGTACGCAGTATTTT. The chain uses TRBV7-9 and TRBJ2-3, with D hard to call. The CDR3 covers 13 residues. Germline assignment: CDR1 SEHNR and CDR2 FQNEAQ (reference sequence). The ends were cut back, 5 bases at V and 8 bases at J, with 14 bases in the middle.

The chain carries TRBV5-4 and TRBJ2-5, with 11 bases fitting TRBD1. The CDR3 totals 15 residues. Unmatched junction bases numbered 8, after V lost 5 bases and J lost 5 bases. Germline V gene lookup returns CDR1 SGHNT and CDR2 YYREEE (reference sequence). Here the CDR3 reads CASRPGQGGRETQYF. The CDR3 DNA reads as TGTGCCAGCAGGCCGGGACAGGGGGGGCGGGAGACCCAGTACTTC.

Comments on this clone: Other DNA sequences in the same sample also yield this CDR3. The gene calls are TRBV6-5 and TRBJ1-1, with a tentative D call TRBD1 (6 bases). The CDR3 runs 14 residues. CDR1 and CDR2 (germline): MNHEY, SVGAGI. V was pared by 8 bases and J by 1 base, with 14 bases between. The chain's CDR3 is CASGGHLGNTEAFF. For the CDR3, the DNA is TGTGCCAGCGGGGGACATCTGGGGAACACTGAAGCTTTCTTT.

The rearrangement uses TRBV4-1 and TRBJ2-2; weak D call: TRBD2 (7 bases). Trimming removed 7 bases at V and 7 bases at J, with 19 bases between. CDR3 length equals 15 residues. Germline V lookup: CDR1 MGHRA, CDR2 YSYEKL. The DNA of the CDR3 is TGCGCCAGCACCCGCACTGGGGGGGCCGACGGGGAGCTGTTTTTT. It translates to CASTRTGGADGELFF.

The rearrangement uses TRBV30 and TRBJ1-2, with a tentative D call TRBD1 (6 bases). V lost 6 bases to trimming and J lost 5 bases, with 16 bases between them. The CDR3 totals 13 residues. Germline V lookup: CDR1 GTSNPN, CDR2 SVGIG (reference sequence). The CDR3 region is CACLDRTRYGYTF. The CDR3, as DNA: TGTGCCTGCCTCGACAGGACAAGGTATGGCTACACCTTC.

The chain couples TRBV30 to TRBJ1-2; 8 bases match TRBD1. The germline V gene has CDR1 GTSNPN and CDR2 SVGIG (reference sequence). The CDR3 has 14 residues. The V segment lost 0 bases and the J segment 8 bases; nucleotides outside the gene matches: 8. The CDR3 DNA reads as TGTGCCTGGAGTGTGGGGCAGGGGGCGGGAGGCTACACCTTC. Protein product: CAWSVGQGAGGYTF.

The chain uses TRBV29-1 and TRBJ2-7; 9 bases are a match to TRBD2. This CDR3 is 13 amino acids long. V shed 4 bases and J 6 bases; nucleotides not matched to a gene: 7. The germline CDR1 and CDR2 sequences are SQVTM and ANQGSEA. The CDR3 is CSVVTSGHGEQYF. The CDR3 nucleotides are TGCAGCGTTGTAACTAGCGGGCATGGCGAGCAGTACTTC.

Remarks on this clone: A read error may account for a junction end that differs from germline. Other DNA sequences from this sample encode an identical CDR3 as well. CDR3 coding DNA: TGCGCCAGCAGCCCTAACTCTGGGGCCAACGTCCTGACTTTC. Translated: CASSPNSGANVLTF. The rearrangement links TRBV7-2 to TRBJ2-6; D not certain. CDR3 length: 14 amino acids. In germline, CDR1 is SGHTA, CDR2 FQGNSA.

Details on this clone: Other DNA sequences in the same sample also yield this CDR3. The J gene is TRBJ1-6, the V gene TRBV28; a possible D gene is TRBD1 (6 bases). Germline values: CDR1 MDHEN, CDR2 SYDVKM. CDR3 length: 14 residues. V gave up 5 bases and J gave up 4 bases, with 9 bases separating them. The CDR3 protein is CASSSGQYNSPLHF. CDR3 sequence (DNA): TGTGCCAGCAGTAGTGGACAGTATAATTCACCCCTCCACTTT.

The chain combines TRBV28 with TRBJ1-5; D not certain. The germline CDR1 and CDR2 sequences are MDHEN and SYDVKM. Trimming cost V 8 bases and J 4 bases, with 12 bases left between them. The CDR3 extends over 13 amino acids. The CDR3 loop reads CASLPHLNQPQHF. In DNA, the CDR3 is TGTGCCAGCCTTCCGCACTTGAATCAGCCCCAGCATTTT.

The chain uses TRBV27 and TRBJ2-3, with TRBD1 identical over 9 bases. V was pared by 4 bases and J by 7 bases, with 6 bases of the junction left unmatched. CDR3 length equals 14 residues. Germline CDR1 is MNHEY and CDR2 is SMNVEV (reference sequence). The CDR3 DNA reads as TGTGCCAGCAGTTCCGGGACAGGGTCCTATACGCAGTATTTT. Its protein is CASSSGTGSYTQYF.

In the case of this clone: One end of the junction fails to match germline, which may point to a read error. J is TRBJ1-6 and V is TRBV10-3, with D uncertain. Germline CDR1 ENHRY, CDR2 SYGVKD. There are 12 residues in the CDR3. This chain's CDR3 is CAISEPNSPLHF. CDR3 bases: TGTGCCATCAGTGAGCCTAATTCACCCCTACACTTT.

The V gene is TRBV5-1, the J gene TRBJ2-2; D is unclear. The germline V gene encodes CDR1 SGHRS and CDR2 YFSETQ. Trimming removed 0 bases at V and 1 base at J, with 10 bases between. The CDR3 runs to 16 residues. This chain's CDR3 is CASSLGRPKNTGELFF. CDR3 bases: TGCGCCAGCAGCTTGGGCAGGCCTAAGAACACCGGGGAGCTGTTTTTT.

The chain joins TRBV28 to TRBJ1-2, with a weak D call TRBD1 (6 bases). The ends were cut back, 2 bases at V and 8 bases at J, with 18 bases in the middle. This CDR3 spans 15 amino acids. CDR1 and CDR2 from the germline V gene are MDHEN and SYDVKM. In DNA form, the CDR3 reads TGTGCCAGCAGTTTAATCCTACGGCAGGGGAACGGCTACACCTTC. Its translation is CASSLILRQGNGYTF.

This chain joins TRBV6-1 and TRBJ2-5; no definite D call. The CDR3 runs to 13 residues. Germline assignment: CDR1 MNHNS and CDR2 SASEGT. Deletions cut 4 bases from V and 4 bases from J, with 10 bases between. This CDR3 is CASSARPGETQYF. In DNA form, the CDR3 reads TGTGCCAGCAGTGCAAGGCCGGGAGAGACCCAGTACTTC.

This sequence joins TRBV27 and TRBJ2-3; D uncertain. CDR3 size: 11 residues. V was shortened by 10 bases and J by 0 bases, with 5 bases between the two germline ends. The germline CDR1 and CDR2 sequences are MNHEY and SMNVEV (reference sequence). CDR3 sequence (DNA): TGTGCCACCTCCAGCACAGATACGCAGTATTTT. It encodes CATSSTDTQYF.

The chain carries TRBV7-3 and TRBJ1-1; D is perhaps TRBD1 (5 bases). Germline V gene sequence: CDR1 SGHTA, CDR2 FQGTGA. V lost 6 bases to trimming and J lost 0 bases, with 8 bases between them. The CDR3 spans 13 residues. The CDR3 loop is CASRETVNTEAFF. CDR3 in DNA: TGTGCCAGCAGAGAGACAGTGAACACTGAAGCTTTCTTT.

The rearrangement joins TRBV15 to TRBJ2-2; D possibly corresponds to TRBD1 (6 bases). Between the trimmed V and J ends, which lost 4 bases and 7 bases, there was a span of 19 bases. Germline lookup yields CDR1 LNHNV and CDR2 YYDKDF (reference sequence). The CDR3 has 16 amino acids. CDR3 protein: CATSTISQGWNGELFF. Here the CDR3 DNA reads TGTGCCACCAGCACAATATCGCAGGGGTGGAACGGGGAGCTGTTTTTT.

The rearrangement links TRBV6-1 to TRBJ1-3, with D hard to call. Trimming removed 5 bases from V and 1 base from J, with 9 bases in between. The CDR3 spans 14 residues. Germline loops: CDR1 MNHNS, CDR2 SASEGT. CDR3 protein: CASSTEGSGNTIYF. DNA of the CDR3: TGTGCCAGCAGTACAGAGGGATCTGGAAACACCATATATTTT.

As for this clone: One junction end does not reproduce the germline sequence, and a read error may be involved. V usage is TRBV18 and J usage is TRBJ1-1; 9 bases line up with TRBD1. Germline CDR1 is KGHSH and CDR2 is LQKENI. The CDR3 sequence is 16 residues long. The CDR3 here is CASAPGIQGAGTEAFF. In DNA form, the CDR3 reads TGTGCCAGCGCACCGGGGATACAGGGGGCCGGCACTGAAGCTTTCTTT.

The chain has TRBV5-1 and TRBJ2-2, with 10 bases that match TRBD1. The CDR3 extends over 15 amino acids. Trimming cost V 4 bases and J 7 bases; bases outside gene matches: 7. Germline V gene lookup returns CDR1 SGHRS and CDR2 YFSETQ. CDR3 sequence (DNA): TGCGCCAGCAGCCCCGACAGGGGGCCTGGCGGGGAGCTGTTTTTT. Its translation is CASSPDRGPGGELFF.

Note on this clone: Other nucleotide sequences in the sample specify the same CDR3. This CDR3 is CATSRRKETQYF. The CDR3 coding sequence is TGTGCCACCAGCAGGAGGAAGGAGACCCAGTACTTC. The chain recombines TRBV15 with TRBJ2-5, with no clear D. This CDR3 comprises 12 residues. V was shortened by 3 bases and J by 5 bases, with 7 bases between the two germline ends. Germline loops: CDR1 LNHNV, CDR2 YYDKDF (reference sequence).

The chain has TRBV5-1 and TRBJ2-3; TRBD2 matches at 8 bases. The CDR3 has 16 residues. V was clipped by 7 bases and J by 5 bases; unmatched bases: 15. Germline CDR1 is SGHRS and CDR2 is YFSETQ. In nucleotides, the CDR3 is TGCGCCAGCGCGCTGCCGGGGGGGCTCGGGGGAGATACGCAGTATTTT. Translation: CASALPGGLGGDTQYF.

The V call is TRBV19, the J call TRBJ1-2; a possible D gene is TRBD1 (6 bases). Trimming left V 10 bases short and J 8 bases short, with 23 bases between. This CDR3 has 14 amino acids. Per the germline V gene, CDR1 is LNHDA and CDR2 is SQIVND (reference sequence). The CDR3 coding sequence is TGTGCCATCGCACAACCGGACAGATTCGGCGGCTACACCTTC. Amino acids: CAIAQPDRFGGYTF.

In DNA, the CDR3 is TGTGCCAGCAGAGGGAGCGGAGTTAACTATGGCTACACCTTC. This encodes CASRGSGVNYGYTF. The V call is TRBV27, the J call TRBJ1-2; no reliable D call. The V and J ends lost 6 bases and 1 base respectively, with 12 bases between them. The CDR3 is 14 residues long. In germline, CDR1 is MNHEY, CDR2 SMNVEV (reference sequence).

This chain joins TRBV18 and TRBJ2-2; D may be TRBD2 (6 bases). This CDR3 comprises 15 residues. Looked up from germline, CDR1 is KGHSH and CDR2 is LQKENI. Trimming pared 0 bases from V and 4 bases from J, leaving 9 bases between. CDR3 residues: CASSPPRGGTGELFF. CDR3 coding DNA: TGTGCCAGCTCACCACCGAGGGGAGGCACCGGGGAGCTGTTTTTT.